This entry features one TCR beta chain sequence. The antigen remains unidentified. The V end was cut by 5 bases, the J end by 12 bases, with 10 bases between. This CDR3 spans 10 amino acids. Germline CDR1 is MNHNY and CDR2 is SVGAGI (reference sequence). The PCR contained 60 Vbeta and 13 Jbeta primers. Here immunoSEQ multiplex PCR was the method, and the copy in TCRdb shows in-frame clones only, minus some. The table has about 100,000 clones, 60% to 80% seen once. The data originate from a study of cytomegalovirus exposure and HLA in healthy donors. Notes on the study in general: In vitro testing confirmed a few CMV-associated chains as specific for CMV antigens.

The rearrangement links TRBV6-6 to TRBJ1-1; D remains ambiguous. The source is a woman aged 55-70 years in good health and CMV-seropositive. Sequenced sample: PBMCs. The DNA of the CDR3 is TGTGCCAGCAGTGAGCTCAGGCCTTTCTTT. It translates to CASSELRPFF.